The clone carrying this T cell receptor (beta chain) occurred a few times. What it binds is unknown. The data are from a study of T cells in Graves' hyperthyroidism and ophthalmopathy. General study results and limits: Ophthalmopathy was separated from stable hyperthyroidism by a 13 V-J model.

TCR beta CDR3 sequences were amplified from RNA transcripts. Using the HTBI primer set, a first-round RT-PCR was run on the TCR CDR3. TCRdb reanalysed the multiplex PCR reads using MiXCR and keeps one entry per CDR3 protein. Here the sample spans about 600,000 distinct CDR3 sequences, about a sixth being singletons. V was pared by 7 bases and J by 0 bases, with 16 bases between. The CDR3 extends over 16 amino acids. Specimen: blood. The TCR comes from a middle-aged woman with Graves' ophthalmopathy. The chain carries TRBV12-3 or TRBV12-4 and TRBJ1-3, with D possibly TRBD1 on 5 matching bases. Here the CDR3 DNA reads TGTGCCAGCACCCCCAAAACAGGCCCCTCTGGAAACACCATATATTTT. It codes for CASTPKTGPSGNTIYF.